Included here is one T cell receptor (beta chain) sequence, with context. Its antigen is unknown. These data come from a study of vaccination and CD4 T cells after COVID-19. Researchers used the Oncomine TCR Beta short-read assay to sequence DNA from cultured CD4+ T cells. From the PCR reads, TCRdb called clonotypes with MiXCR, one entry per CDR3 protein. The table shows around 16,000 distinct CDR3 sequences, with around 53% occurring only once. Germline CDR1 and CDR2: SGHVS and FQNEAQ. The CDR3 spans 14 residues. V shed 2 bases and J shed 4 bases, with 8 bases lying between them. The treatment here: approximately nine-day PBMC culture with coronavirus spike peptide pools or control peptides (ViraFEST assay).

Source: CD4+ T cells from blood, cultured in vitro, taken before SARS-CoV-2 vaccination. V gene TRBV7-8 combines with J gene TRBJ2-2, with D maybe TRBD1 (5 bases). The TCR comes from a human donor who had recovered from COVID-19. The CDR3 spells CASSLKGRTGELFF. The CDR3 DNA sequence: TGTGCCAGCAGCTTAAAGGGGCGCACCGGGGAGCTGTTTTTT. The entire variable domain, with the rest obtained from reference TRBV7-8 and TRBJ2-2, is as follows: GAGVSQSPRYKVAKRGQDVALRCDPISGHVSLFWYQQALGQGPEFLTYFQNEAQLDKSGLPSDRFFAERPEGSVSTLKIQRTQQEDSAVYLCASSLKGRTGELFFGEGSRLTVL.